These 18 T cell receptor beta chains were sequenced from one sample in a study of T cells after yellow fever vaccination (dated by TCRdb to 2018 to 2020). Read against the paper, the sample's treatment or condition label means: live attenuated yellow fever vaccine strain. Receptor amplification or capture employed 5' RACE. These reads were obtained on an Illumina HiSeq 2500. TCRdb reprocessed the public reads (quality trimming at Q25 with fastp, clone calling with MiXCR) and kept in-frame beta chains. Every CDR3 protein is listed once, alongside the most common genes and DNA of its rows. The sample has hundreds of thousands of distinct CDR3 sequences on record, roughly 13% of them singletons. 11% to 15% of the sample is held by the ten biggest clonotypes. The source material was PBMCs, sampled on the day of the yellow fever booster vaccination. The source of these receptors is a man in his thirties or forties who received the YFV17D yellow fever vaccine.

The rearrangement links TRBV12-3 or TRBV12-4 to TRBJ1-2, with TRBD1 as a possible D gene (5 bases). This CDR3 is built from 14 residues. V was pared by 6 bases and J by 3 bases, with 14 bases between. The chain's CDR3 is CASSRDSTDYGYTF. DNA for the CDR3: TGTGCCAGCAGCCGCGACAGCACTGACTATGGCTACACCTTC.

The chain combines TRBV11-2 with TRBJ2-7; D gene uncertain. V lost 3 bases and J 5 bases, leaving 14 bases between the germline ends. The CDR3 sequence is 14 residues long. Per germline, CDR1 SGHAT and CDR2 FQNNGV. CDR3 DNA: TGTGCCAGCAGCTTGTTACTCAGAGAACACGAGCAGTACTTC. Its translation is CASSLLLREHEQYF.

On this clonotype: Germline and junction disagree at one end, which may indicate a read error. This chain connects TRBV6-5 to TRBJ2-5; D gene uncertain. Looked up from germline, CDR1 is MNHEY and CDR2 is SVGAGI. This CDR3 has 14 amino acids. DNA of the CDR3: TGTGCCAGCAGCTACTCGACGTACCAAGAGACCCAGTACTTC. It translates to CASSYSTYQETQYF.

This clonotype is deemed medium-sized. The chain employs TRBV6-1 and TRBJ2-1; D gene uncertain. Trimming took off 4 bases at V and 10 bases at J, with 14 bases between the two ends. The CDR3 is 13 residues long. Germline CDR1 MNHNS, CDR2 SASEGT. The CDR3, as DNA: TGTGCCAGCAGTGCACGGATAGGAGAGGAGCAGTTCTTC. It encodes CASSARIGEEQFF.

The CDR3 reads CSKSLGTDTQYF. The CDR3 nucleotides are TGCAGTAAATCCCTCGGCACAGATACGCAGTATTTT. The V call is TRBV20-1, the J call TRBJ2-3, with D hard to call. The ends were cut back, 8 bases at V and 1 base at J, with 10 bases in the middle. There are 12 residues in the CDR3. The V gene's germline CDR1 is DFQATT and CDR2 SNEGSKA (reference sequence).

This chain connects TRBV4-3 to TRBJ1-4, with TRBD1 matching 7 bases. CDR1 is LGHNA and CDR2 is YSLEER in the germline V gene. The CDR3 sequence is 14 residues long. Trimming at V came to 4 bases and at J to 4 bases, leaving 3 bases not matched to a gene. The CDR3 coding sequence is TGCGCCAGCAGCCGGGGACAGATTAATGAAAAACTGTTTTTT. Protein sequence: CASSRGQINEKLFF.

There are a few counts of this clonotype. V is TRBV5-4 and J is TRBJ2-3; 8 nucleotides line up with TRBD2. Germline CDR1 is SGHNT and CDR2 is YYREEE (reference sequence). V dropped 4 bases and J dropped 2; count of bases not matched to a gene: 6. CDR3 length: 15 amino acids. Written as DNA, the CDR3 is TGTGCCAGCAGCAGGGTTAGCGGGACCACAGATACGCAGTATTTT. Translation gives CASSRVSGTTDTQYF.

This sequence joins TRBV7-9 and TRBJ2-2, with 7 bases identical to TRBD1. Germline loops: CDR1 SEHNR, CDR2 FQNEAQ (reference sequence). The V gene end was trimmed by 4 bases and the J gene end by 3 bases; junction bases not matched to a gene: 11. The CDR3 runs 17 residues. The CDR3 nucleotides read TGTGCCAGCAGCTCGCCGAGGGGGCGGTTTTACACCGGGGAGCTGTTTTTT. Amino acid sequence: CASSSPRGRFYTGELFF.

The rearrangement uses TRBV5-1 and TRBJ2-7; D might be TRBD1 (6 bases). Germline CDR1 is SGHRS and CDR2 is YFSETQ. CDR3 length equals 15 residues. The ends were cut back, 0 bases at V and 3 bases at J, with 13 bases in the middle. The CDR3 DNA is TGCGCCAGCAGCTTGGAAGACAGGAAGGTCTACGAGCAGTACTTC. The encoded protein is CASSLEDRKVYEQYF.

This chain uses TRBV6-1 with TRBJ1-1, with unresolved D. CDR3 length: 14 residues. The germline CDR1 and CDR2 sequences are MNHNS and SASEGT. Trimming took off 7 bases at V and 10 bases at J, with 22 bases between the two ends. CDR3: CASTSWFGVNGAFF. The DNA for the CDR3 is TGTGCCAGCACCTCCTGGTTTGGGGTGAATGGAGCTTTCTTT.

The chain recombines TRBV7-2 with TRBJ2-5, with a possible D match to TRBD2 (7 bases). V was pared by 7 bases and J by 5 bases, with 17 bases between. The CDR3 runs 14 residues. Germline assignment: CDR1 SGHTA and CDR2 FQGNSA. CDR3 region: CASIGGPSVETQYF. CDR3 sequence (DNA): TGTGCCAGCATCGGGGGGCCCTCGGTTGAGACCCAGTACTTC.

This chain links TRBV2 with TRBJ1-2; no reliable D call. The V end lost 8 bases, the J end lost 0 bases, and 4 bases lay between the germline ends. This CDR3 has 11 residues. CDR1 SNHLY and CDR2 FYNNEI come from the germline V gene. The CDR3 is CASGANYGYTF. DNA for the CDR3: TGTGCCAGCGGGGCTAACTATGGCTACACCTTC.

This chain links TRBV6-5 with TRBJ2-1; 10 bases agree with TRBD2. The CDR3 is 16 amino acids. CDR1 is MNHEY and CDR2 is SVGAGI in the germline V gene. V lost 2 bases and J lost 2; bases outside the gene matches: 3. CDR3 amino acids: CASSYGLADPYNEQFF. For the CDR3, the DNA is TGTGCCAGCAGTTACGGACTAGCGGACCCCTACAATGAGCAGTTCTTC.

The chain recombines TRBV28 with TRBJ2-7; a possible D gene is TRBD1 (5 bases). Germline V gene sequence: CDR1 MDHEN, CDR2 SYDVKM. Trimming cost V 7 bases and J 2 bases, with 9 bases left between them. The CDR3 has 12 amino acids. CDR3 amino acids: CASIGAPYEQYF. CDR3 in DNA: TGTGCCAGCATAGGGGCCCCCTACGAGCAGTACTTC.

This clonotype turned up a few times. The rearrangement joins TRBV7-9 to TRBJ2-3, with 7 bases aligning to TRBD2. The CDR3 extends over 14 amino acids. Germline loops: CDR1 SEHNR, CDR2 FQNEAQ (reference sequence). The junction had 6 bases not matched to a gene; V was cut back by 7 bases and J by 2 bases. The CDR3 region is CASTTSSHTDTQYF. CDR3 nucleotides: TGTGCCAGCACGACTAGCTCTCACACAGATACGCAGTATTTT.

The chain couples TRBV7-8 to TRBJ2-7; D possibly corresponds to TRBD1 (5 bases). The V gene lost 1 base and the J gene lost 4 bases, with 11 bases spanning the gap. CDR1 and CDR2 (germline): SGHVS, FQNEAQ. The CDR3 covers 14 residues. The CDR3 here is CASSLGQTLYEQYF. The CDR3 coding sequence is TGTGCCAGCAGCTTAGGACAGACTTTATACGAGCAGTACTTC.

This clonotype was observed a handful of times. The V gene is TRBV5-1, the J gene TRBJ1-1; D ambiguous. Germline loops: CDR1 SGHRS, CDR2 YFSETQ. Trimming left V 0 bases short and J 5 bases short, with 11 bases between. The CDR3 runs 14 residues. The CDR3 here is CASSLGVGETEAFF. The CDR3 bases are TGCGCCAGCAGCTTGGGGGTTGGGGAGACTGAAGCTTTCTTT.

This clonotype was seen more than once but under ten times. The V gene is TRBV7-2, the J gene TRBJ1-2; possible D gene TRBD1, 6 bases. The CDR3 is 14 residues long. Germline V gene lookup returns CDR1 SGHTA and CDR2 FQGNSA. With 1 base removed from V and 6 bases from J, the gap between germline ends came to 12 bases. The CDR3 loop is CASSLGGQGDGYTF. CDR3 coding DNA: TGTGCCAGCAGCTTAGGGGGACAAGGAGATGGCTACACCTTC.